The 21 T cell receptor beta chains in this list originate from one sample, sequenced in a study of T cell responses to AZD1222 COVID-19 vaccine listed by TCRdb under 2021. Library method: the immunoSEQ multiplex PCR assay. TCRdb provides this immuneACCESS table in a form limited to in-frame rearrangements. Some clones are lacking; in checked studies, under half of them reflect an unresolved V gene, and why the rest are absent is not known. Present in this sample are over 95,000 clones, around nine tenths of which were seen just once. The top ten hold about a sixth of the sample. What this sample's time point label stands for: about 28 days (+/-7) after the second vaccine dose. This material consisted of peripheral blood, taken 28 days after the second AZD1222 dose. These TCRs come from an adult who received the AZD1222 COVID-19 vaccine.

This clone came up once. The CDR3 protein is CSVVKGDRNSPLHF. CDR3 in DNA: TGCAGCGTCGTTAAAGGGGACAGGAATTCACCCCTCCACTTT. The V call is TRBV29-1, the J call TRBJ1-6; TRBD1 aligns across 8 bases. V lost 6 bases and J lost 7; bases outside the gene matches: 8. The V gene's germline CDR1 is SQVTM and CDR2 ANQGSEA. The CDR3 is 14 amino acids.

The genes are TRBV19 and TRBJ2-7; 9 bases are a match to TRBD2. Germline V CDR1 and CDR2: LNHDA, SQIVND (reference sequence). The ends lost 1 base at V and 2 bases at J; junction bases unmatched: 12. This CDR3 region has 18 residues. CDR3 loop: CASSIASMSGLAPYEQYF. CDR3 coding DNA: TGTGCCAGTAGTATAGCTAGTATGTCGGGACTAGCTCCCTACGAGCAGTACTTC. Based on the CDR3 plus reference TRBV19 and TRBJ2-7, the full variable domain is DGGITQSPKYLFRKEGQNVTLSCEQNLNHDAMYWYRQDPGQGLRLIYYSQIVNDFQKGDIAEGYSVSREKKESFPLTVTSAQKNPTAFYLCASSIASMSGLAPYEQYFGPGTRLTVT.

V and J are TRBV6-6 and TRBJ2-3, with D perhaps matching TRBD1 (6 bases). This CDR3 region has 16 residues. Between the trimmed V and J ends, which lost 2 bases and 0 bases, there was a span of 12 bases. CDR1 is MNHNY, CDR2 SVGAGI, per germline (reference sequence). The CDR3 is CASSYGRGLSTDTQYF. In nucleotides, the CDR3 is TGTGCCAGCAGTTACGGTAGGGGGTTGAGCACAGATACGCAGTATTTT.

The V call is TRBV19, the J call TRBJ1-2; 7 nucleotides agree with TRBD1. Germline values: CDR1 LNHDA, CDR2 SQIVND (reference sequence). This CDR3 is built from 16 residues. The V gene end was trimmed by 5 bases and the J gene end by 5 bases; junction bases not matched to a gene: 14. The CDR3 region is CASSPGDSRDIYGYTF. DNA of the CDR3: TGTGCCAGTAGTCCCGGGGACAGTCGCGATATATATGGCTACACCTTC.

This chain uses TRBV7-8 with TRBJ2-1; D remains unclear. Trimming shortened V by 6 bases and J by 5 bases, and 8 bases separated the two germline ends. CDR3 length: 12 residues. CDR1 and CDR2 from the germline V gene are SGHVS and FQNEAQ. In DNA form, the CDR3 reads TGTGCCAGCAGACGACTTGACAATGAGCAGTTCTTC. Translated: CASRRLDNEQFF. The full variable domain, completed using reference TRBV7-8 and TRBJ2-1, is GAGVSQSPRYKVAKRGQDVALRCDPISGHVSLFWYQQALGQGPEFLTYFQNEAQLDKSGLPSDRFFAERPEGSVSTLKIQRTQQEDSAVYLCASRRLDNEQFFGPGTRLTVL.

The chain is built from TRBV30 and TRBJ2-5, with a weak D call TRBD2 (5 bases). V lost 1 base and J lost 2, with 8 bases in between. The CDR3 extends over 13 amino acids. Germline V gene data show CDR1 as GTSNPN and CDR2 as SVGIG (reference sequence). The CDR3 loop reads CAWSDGRQETQYF. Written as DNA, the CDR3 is TGTGCCTGGAGTGATGGGAGACAAGAGACCCAGTACTTC.

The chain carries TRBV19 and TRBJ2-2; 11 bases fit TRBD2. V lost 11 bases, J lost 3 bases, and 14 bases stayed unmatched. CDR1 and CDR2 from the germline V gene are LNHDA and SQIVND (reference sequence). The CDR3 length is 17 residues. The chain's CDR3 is CAVRTSGFSGDTGELFF. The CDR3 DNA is TGTGCCGTTAGGACTAGCGGGTTCTCCGGGGACACCGGGGAGCTGTTTTTT. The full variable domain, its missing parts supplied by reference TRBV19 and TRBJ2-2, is DGGITQSPKYLFRKEGQNVTLSCEQNLNHDAMYWYRQDPGQGLRLIYYSQIVNDFQKGDIAEGYSVSREKKESFPLTVTSAQKNPTAFYLCAVRTSGFSGDTGELFFGEGSRLTVL.

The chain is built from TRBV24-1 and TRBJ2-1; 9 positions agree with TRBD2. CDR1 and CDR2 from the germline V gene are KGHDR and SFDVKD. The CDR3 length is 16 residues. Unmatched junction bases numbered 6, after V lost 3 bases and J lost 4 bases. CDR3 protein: CATSDGGRVGYNEQFF. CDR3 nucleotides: TGTGCCACCAGTGATGGCGGGAGGGTTGGATACAATGAGCAGTTCTTC.

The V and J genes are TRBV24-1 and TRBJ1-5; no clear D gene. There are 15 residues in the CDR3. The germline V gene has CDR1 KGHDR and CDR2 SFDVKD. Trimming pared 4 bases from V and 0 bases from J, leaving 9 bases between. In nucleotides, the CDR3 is TGTGCCACCAGTGAACATTTATATAGCAATCAGCCCCAGCATTTT. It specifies CATSEHLYSNQPQHF.

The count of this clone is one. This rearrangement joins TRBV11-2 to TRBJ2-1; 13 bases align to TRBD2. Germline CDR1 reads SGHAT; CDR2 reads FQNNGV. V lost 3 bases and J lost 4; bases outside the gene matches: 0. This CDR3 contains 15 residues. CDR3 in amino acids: CASSLTSGGYNEQFF. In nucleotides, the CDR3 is TGTGCCAGCAGCTTGACTAGCGGGGGGTACAATGAGCAGTTCTTC.

CDR3 sequence (DNA): TGCGCCAGCAGCTTTGGGCAGGGAAATCAGCCCCAGCATTTT. Translated: CASSFGQGNQPQHF. The V call is TRBV5-1, the J call TRBJ1-5; D is perhaps TRBD1 (5 bases). Germline V gives CDR1 SGHRS, CDR2 YFSETQ. The CDR3 has 14 amino acids. V lost 2 bases and J 4 bases, leaving 10 bases between the germline ends.

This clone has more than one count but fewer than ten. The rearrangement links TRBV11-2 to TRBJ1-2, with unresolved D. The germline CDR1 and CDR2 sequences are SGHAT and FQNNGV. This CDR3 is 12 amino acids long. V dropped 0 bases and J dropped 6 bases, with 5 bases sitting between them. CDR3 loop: CASSLDSHGYTF. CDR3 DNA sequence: TGTGCCAGCAGCTTAGATTCCCATGGCTACACCTTC.

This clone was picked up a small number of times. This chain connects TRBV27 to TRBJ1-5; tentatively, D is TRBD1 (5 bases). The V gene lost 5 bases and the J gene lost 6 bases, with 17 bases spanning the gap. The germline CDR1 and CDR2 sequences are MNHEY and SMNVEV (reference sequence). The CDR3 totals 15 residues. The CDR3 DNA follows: TGTGCCAGCAGTATGGGACCCTTTGGGGGTCAGCCCCAGCATTTT. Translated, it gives CASSMGPFGGQPQHF.

In nucleotides, the CDR3 is TGTGCTAGTGGAGAGGACGTCCAGCCCTCTGGAAACACCATATATTTT. This sequence encodes CASGEDVQPSGNTIYF. The rearrangement joins TRBV12-5 to TRBJ1-3; D unresolved. The CDR3 spans 16 residues. Trimming took 6 bases from V and 0 from J, leaving 15 bases between them. CDR1 and CDR2 from the germline V gene are LGHNT and FRNRAP. Supplemented by reference TRBV12-5 and TRBJ1-3, the full variable domain reads DARVTQTPRHKVTEMGQEVTMRCQPILGHNTVFWYRQTMMQGLELLAYFRNRAPLDDSGMPKDRFSAEMPDATLATLKIQPSEPRDSAVYFCASGEDVQPSGNTIYFGEGSWLTVV.

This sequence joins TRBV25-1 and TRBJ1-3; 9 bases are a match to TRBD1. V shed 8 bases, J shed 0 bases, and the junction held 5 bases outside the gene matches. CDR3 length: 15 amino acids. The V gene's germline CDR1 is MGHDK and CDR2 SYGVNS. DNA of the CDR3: TGTGCCAGCTCGGGACAGGGAACCTCTGGAAACACCATATATTTT. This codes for CASSGQGTSGNTIYF. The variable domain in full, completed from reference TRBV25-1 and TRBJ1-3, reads EADIYQTPRYLVIGTGKKITLECSQTMGHDKMYWYQQDPGMELHLIHYSYGVNSTEKGDLSSESTVSRIRTEHFPLTLESARPSHTSQYLCASSGQGTSGNTIYFGEGSWLTVV.

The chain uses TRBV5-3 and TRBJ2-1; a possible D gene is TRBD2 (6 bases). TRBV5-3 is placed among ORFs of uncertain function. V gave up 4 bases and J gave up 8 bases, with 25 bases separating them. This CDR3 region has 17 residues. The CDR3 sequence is CARSTTIQRVRCDEQFF. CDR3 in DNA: TGTGCCAGAAGCACAACGATCCAGCGGGTGCGTTGCGATGAGCAGTTCTTC.

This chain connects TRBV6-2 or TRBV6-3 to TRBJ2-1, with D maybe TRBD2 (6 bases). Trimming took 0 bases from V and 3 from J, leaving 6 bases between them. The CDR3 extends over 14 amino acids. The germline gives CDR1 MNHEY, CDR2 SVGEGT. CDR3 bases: TGTGCCAGCAGTTACTCGACTAGCTACAATGAGCAGTTCTTC. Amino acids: CASSYSTSYNEQFF.

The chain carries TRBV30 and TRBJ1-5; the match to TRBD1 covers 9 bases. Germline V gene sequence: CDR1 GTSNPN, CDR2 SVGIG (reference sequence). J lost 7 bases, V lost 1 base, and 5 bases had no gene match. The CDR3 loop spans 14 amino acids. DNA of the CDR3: TGTGCCTGGAGTGGGGGGACAGGGATACAGCCCCAGCATTTT. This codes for CAWSGGTGIQPQHF.

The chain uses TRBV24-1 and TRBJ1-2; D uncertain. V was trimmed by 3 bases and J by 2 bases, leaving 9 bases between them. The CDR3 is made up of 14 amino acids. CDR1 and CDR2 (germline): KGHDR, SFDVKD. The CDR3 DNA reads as TGTGCCACCAGTGATCTAGGGTCGAACTATGGCTACACCTTC. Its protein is CATSDLGSNYGYTF.

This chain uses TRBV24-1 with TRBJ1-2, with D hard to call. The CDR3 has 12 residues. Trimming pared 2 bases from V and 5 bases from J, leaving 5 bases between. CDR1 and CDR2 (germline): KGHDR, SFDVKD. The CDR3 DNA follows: TGTGCCACCAGTGATTACGGGTATGGCTACACCTTC. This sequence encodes CATSDYGYGYTF.

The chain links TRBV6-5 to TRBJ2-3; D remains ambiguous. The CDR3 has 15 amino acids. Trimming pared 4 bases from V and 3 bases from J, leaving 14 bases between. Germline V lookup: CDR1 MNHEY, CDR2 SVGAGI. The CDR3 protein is CASSSNQKRTDTQYF. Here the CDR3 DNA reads TGTGCCAGCAGTTCTAACCAAAAGAGGACAGATACGCAGTATTTT.